This T cell receptor (beta chain) was identified during a study of blood T cell repertoires in COVID-19. Across the whole study: PBMCs, B-cell-depleted T cells, or T cells provided the cDNA or gDNA that made up the material.

Seattle-derived patients entered the study during active infection and were followed longitudinally. Original data processing: Estimated nucleated cell counts came from reference gene primer amplification. Clones were read by immunoSEQ multiplex PCR, and TCRdb kept only the in-frame ones, dropping some. Clone size and the V and J calls come from that table; the DNA yielded D and trimming. The table records a few hundred thousand clones, 85% to 90% of them present only once. Per germline, CDR1 SEHNR and CDR2 FQNEAQ (reference sequence). Trimming cost V 3 bases and J 7 bases, with 16 bases left between them. This CDR3 is 14 amino acids long.

This receptor was identified in a woman aged 45-59 years with COVID-19, enrolled during active disease. This chain joins TRBV7-9 and TRBJ2-7, with TRBD2 as a possible D gene (6 bases). The sequenced sample consisted of peripheral blood. The CDR3: CASSFHGGMVEQYF. The DNA of the CDR3 is TGTGCCAGCAGCTTTCATGGAGGGATGGTGGAGCAGTACTTC. The variable domain in full, completed from reference TRBV7-9 and TRBJ2-7, reads DTGVSQNPRHKITKRGQNVTFRCDPISEHNRLYWYRQTLGQGPEFLTYFQNEAQLEKSRLLSDRFSAERPKGSFSTLEIQRTEQGDSAMYLCASSFHGGMVEQYFGPGTRLTVT.